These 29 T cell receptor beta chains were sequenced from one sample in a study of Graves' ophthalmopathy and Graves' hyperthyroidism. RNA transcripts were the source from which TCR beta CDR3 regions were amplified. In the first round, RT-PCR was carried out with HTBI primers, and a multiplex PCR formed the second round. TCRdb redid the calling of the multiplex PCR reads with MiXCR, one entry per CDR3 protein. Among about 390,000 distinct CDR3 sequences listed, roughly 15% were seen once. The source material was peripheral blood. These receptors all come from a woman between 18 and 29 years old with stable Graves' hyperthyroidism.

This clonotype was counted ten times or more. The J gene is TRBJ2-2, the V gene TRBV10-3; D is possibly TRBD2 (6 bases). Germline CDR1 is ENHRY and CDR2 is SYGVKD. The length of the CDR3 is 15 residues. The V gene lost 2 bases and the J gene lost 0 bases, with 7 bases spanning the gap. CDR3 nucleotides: TGTGCCATCAGTGAGCGGGGGACGAACACCGGGGAGCTGTTTTTT. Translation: CAISERGTNTGELFF.

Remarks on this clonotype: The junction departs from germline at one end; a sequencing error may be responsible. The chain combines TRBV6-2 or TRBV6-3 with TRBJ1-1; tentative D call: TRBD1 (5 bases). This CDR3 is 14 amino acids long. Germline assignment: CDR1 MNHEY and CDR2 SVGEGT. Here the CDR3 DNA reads TGTGCCAGCAGTTATGACAGCTCCTACACTGAAGCTCTCTTT. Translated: CASSYDSSYTEALF.

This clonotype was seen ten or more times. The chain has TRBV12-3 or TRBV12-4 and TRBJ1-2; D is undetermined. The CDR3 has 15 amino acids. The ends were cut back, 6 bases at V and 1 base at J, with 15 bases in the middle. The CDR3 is CASSRTEYNNYGYTF. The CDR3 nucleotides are TGTGCCAGCAGCCGAACAGAATATAATAACTATGGCTACACCTTC.

Written as DNA, the CDR3 is TGCGCCAGCAGCCAAGGGCTGGTCGGAGGCGTTTCGCTGAACACTGAAGCTTTCTTT. Translated: CASSQGLVGGVSLNTEAFF. The chain combines TRBV4-1 with TRBJ1-1, with D hard to call. The CDR3 is 19 residues long. The germline V and J ends were trimmed by 1 base and 0 bases, with 21 bases remaining between them. Germline V gene lookup returns CDR1 MGHRA and CDR2 YSYEKL.

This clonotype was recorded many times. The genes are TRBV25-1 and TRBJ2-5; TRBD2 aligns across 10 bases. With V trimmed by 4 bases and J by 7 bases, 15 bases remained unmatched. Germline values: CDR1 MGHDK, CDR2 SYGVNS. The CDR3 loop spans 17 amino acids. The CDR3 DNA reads TGTGCCAGCAGTGCCCTAGCGGGGGTCACTTCAGGGGGGACCCAGTACTTC. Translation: CASSALAGVTSGGTQYF. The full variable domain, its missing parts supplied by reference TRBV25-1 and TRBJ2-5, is EADIYQTPRYLVIGTGKKITLECSQTMGHDKMYWYQQDPGMELHLIHYSYGVNSTEKGDLSSESTVSRIRTEHFPLTLESARPSHTSQYLCASSALAGVTSGGTQYFGPGTRLLVL.

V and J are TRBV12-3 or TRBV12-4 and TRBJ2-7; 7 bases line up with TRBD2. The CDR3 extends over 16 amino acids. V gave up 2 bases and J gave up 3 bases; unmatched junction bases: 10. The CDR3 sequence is CASSLRDYGRFYEQYF. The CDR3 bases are TGTGCCAGCAGTTTAAGGGACTACGGGCGGTTCTACGAGCAGTACTTC.

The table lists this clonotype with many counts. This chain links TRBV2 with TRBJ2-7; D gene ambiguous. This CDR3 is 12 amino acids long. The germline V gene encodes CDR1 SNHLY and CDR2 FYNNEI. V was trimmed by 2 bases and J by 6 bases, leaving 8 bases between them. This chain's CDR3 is CASSESRSEQYF. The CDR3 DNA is TGTGCCAGCAGTGAAAGTCGTAGCGAGCAGTACTTC.

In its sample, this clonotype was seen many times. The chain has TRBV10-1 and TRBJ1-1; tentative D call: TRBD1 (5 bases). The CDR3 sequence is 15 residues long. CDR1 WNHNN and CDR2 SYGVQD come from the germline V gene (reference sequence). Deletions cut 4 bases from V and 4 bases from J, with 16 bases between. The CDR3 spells CASSASDIIGTEAFF. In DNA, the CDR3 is TGCGCCAGCAGTGCCTCGGACATTATCGGCACTGAAGCTTTCTTT.

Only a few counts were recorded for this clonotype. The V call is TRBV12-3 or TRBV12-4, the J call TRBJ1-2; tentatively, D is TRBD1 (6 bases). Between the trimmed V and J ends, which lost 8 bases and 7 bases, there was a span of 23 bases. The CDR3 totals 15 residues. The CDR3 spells CASQITGGGLGGYTF. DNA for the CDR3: TGTGCCAGCCAGATTACCGGGGGGGGCTTGGGTGGCTACACCTTC.

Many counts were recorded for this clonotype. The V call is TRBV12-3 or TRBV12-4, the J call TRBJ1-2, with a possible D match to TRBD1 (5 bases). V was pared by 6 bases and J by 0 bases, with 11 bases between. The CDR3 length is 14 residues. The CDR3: CASSLGLSNYGYTF. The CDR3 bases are TGTGCCAGCAGCTTGGGGCTCTCTAACTATGGCTACACCTTC.

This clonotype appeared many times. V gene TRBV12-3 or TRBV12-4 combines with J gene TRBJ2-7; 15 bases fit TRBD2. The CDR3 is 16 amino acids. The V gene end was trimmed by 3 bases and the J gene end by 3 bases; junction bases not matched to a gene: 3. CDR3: CASSLGLAGGLYEQYF. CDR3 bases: TGTGCCAGCAGTTTGGGACTAGCGGGGGGCCTCTACGAGCAGTACTTC.

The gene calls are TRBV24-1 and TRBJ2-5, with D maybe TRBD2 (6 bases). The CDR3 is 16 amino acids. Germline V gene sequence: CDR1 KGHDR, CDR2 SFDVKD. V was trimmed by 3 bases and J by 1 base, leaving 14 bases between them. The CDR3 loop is CATSDPTKAGQETQYF. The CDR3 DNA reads TGTGCCACCAGTGATCCGACTAAAGCGGGCCAAGAGACCCAGTACTTC.

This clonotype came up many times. CDR3 DNA: TGTGCCAGCAGATCGACAGGGTCTCACTACGAGCAGTACTTC. This sequence encodes CASRSTGSHYEQYF. V and J are TRBV6-1 and TRBJ2-7; 7 bases match TRBD1. V shed 6 bases and J 3 bases; nucleotides not matched to a gene: 8. This CDR3 is built from 14 residues. Germline V lookup: CDR1 MNHNS, CDR2 SASEGT.

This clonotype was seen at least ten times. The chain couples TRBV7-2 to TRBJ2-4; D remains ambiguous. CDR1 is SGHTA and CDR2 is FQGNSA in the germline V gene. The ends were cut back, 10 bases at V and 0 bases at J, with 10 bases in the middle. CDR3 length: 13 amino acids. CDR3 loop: CATARGAKNIQYF. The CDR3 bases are TGTGCCACCGCCCGAGGAGCCAAAAACATTCAGTACTTC.

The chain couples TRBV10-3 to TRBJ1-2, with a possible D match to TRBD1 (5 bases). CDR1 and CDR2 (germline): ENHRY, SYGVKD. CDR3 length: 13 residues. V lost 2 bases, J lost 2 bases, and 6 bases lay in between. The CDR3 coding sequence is TGTGCCATCAGTGAGAAGGGGAACTATGGCTACACCTTC. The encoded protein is CAISEKGNYGYTF.

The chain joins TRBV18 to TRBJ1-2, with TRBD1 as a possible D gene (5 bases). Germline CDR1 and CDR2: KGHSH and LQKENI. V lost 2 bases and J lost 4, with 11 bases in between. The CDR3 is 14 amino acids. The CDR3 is CASSPGADLYGYTF. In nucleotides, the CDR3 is TGTGCCAGCTCACCAGGGGCCGACCTCTATGGCTACACCTTC.

The CDR3: CSARDQLGLNTEAFF. The CDR3 region has the DNA TGCAGTGCTAGAGATCAGTTAGGGTTGAACACTGAAGCTTTCTTT. This chain joins TRBV20-1 and TRBJ1-1; no definite D call. Deletions cut 0 bases from V and 0 bases from J, with 11 bases between. CDR3 length: 15 amino acids. Germline V CDR1 and CDR2: DFQATT, SNEGSKA (reference sequence).

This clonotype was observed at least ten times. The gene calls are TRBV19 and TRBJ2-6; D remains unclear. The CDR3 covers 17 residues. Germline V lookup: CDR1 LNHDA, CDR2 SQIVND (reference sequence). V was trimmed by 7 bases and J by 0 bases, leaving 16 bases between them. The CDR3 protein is CASTRRRVGSGANVLTF. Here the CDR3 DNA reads TGTGCCAGTACGCGTAGAAGGGTCGGCTCTGGGGCCAACGTCCTGACTTTC. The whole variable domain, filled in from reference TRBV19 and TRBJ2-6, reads DGGITQSPKYLFRKEGQNVTLSCEQNLNHDAMYWYRQDPGQGLRLIYYSQIVNDFQKGDIAEGYSVSREKKESFPLTVTSAQKNPTAFYLCASTRRRVGSGANVLTFGAGSRLTVL.

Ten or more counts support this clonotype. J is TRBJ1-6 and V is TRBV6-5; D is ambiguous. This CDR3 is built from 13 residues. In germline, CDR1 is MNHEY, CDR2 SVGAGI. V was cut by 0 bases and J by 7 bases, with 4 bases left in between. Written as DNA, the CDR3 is TGTGCCAGCAGTTACTCTGGGAATTCACCCCTCCACTTT. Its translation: CASSYSGNSPLHF.

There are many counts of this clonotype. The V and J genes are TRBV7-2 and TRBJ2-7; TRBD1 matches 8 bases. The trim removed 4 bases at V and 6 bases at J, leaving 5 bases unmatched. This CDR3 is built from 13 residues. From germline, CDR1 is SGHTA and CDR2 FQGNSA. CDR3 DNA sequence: TGTGCCAGCAGCTCAGACAGGGGCCTCGAGCAGTACTTC. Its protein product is CASSSDRGLEQYF.

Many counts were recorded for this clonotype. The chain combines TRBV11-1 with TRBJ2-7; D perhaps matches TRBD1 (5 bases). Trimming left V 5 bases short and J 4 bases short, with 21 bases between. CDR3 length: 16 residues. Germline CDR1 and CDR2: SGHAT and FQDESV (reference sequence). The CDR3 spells CASSAPGQGPSYEQYF. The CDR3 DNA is TGTGCCAGCAGCGCCCCTGGACAAGGCCCCAGTTACGAGCAGTACTTC.

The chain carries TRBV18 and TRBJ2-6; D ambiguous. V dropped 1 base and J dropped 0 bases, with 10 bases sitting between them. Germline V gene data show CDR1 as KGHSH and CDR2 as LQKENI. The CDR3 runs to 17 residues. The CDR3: CASSPRSLSSGANVLTF. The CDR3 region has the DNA TGTGCCAGCTCACCACGTAGTCTCAGCTCTGGGGCCAACGTCCTGACTTTC.

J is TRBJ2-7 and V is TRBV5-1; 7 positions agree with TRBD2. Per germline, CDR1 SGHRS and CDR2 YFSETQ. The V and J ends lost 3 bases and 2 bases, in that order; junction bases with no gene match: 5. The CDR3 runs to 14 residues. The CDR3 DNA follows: TGCGCCAGCAGCTCGGGACTACCTACCTACGAGCAGTACTTC. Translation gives CASSSGLPTYEQYF.

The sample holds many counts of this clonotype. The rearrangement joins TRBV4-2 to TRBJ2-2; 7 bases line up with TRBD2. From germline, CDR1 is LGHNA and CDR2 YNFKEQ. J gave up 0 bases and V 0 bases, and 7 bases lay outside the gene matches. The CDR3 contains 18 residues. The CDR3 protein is CASSQDSTLATNTGELFF. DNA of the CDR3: TGTGCCAGCAGCCAAGATTCAACACTAGCGACGAACACCGGGGAGCTGTTTTTT.

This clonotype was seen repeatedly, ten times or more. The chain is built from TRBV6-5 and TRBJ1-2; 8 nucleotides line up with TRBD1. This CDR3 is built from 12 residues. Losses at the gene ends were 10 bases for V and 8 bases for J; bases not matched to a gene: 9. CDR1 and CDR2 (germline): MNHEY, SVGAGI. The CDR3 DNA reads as TGTGCCACCCGACAGGGGATGAAAGGCTACACCTTC. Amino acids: CATRQGMKGYTF.

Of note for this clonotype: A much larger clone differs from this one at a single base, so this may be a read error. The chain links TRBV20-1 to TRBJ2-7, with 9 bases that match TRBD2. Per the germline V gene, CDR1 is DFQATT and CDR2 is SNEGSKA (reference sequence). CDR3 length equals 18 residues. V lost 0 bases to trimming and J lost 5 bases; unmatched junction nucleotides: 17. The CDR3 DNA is TGCAGTGCTAGAGATGTGTCAAGCGGGGGGTTTCCGTCCGACGAGCAGTACTTC. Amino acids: CSARDVSSGGFPSDEQYF.

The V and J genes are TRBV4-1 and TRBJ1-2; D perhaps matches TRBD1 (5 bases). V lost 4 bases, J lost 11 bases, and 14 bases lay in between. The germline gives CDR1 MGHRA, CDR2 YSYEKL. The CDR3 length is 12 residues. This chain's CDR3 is CASSLEMGGYTF. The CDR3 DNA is TGCGCCAGCAGCCTAGAGATGGGGGGTTACACCTTC.

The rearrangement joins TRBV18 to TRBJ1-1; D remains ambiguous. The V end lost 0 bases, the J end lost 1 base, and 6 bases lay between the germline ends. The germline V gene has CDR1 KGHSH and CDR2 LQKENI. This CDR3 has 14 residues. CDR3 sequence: CASSPPKANTEAFF. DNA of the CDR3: TGTGCCAGCTCACCACCGAAGGCGAACACTGAAGCTTTCTTT. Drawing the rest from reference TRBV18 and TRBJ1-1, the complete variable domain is NAGVMQNPRHLVRRRGQEARLRCSPMKGHSHVYWYRQLPEEGLKFMVYLQKENIIDESGMPKERFSAEFPKEGPSILRIQQVVRGDSAAYFCASSPPKANTEAFFGQGTRLTVV.

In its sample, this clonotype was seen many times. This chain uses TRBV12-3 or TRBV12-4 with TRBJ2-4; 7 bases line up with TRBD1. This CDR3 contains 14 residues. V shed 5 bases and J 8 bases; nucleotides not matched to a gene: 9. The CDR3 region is CASSLDRIGDIQYF. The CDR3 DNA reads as TGTGCCAGCAGTCTGGACAGGATCGGGGACATTCAGTACTTC.